This TCR beta chain was sequenced in a study of T cell repertoires in cytomegalovirus infection. Deletions cut 7 bases from V and 0 bases from J, with 25 bases between. CDR1 MNHEY and CDR2 SMNVEV come from the germline V gene (reference sequence). This CDR3 contains 19 residues. TCRdb analysed the reads with MiXCR anew, one entry per CDR3 protein. The sample lists about 340,000 distinct CDR3 sequences; 29% were seen once. A note on this clonotype: Its antigen is currently unknown.

The material sequenced was cultured PBMCs, taken from culture after CMV antigen stimulation. The origin of this receptor is a human donor in good health (CMV status not recorded). Some clones in this sample may be carry-over from other donors' samples. The chain has TRBV27 and TRBJ2-1, with a weak D call TRBD2 (5 bases). The CDR3 coding sequence is TGTGCCAGCACCCTGAGCGAAAAGGAGCGGTGGGGCTCCTACAATGAGCAGTTCTTC. Amino acid sequence: CASTLSEKERWGSYNEQFF.